This is a list of T cell receptor beta chains from one sample in a study of prognosis after radiotherapy for stage I lung cancer. TCRdb processed the multiplex PCR reads anew with MiXCR; each CDR3 protein has one entry. The table records more than 15,000 distinct CDR3 sequences, around 40% of them present only once. The sequencing here drew on PBMCs, taken before or after stereotactic body radiation therapy (not recorded which). The receptors derive from a donor aged 50 or older with non-small cell lung cancer. Both conserved end residues are part of each CDR3. Fields, in order: D gene, J gene, V gene, clone size, CDR3 protein, CDR3 DNA. D genes are given only for firm matches. Some rows have no size entry. The others give once, few or many, or a class for an expanded clone.

NA | TRBJ1-5 | TRBV28 | many | CASRFLTPQHF | TGTGCCAGCAGGTTCCTTACGCCCCAGCATTTT
TRBD2 | TRBJ2-1 | TRBV14 | many | CASSRLAGKTPEQFF | TGTGCCAGCAGCCGATTAGCGGGGAAGACTCCCGAGCAGTTCTTC
TRBD2 | TRBJ2-1 | TRBV4-2 | many | CASSQDLAGEQFF | TGTGCCAGCAGCCAAGACCTAGCGGGGGAGCAGTTCTTC
NA | TRBJ2-7 | TRBV2 | once | CATRHGPDYEQYF | TGTGCCACCCGACACGGCCCCGACTACGAGCAGTACTTC
NA | TRBJ2-2 | TRBV4-1 | NA | CASSQDGGSTGELFF | TGCGCCAGCAGCCAAGATGGGGGCTCCACCGGGGAGCTGTTTTTT
NA | TRBJ1-3 | TRBV6-1 | NA | CASTIAVGNTIHF | TGTGCCAGCACTATCGCAGTCGGAAACACAATACATTTT
NA | TRBJ2-1 | TRBV20-1 | NA | CSASPERSYNEQFF | TGCAGTGCTAGCCCAGAGCGCTCCTACAATGAGCAGTTCTTC
NA | TRBJ1-2 | TRBV20-1 | many | CSARDPGKGGHTF | TGCAGTGCTAGAGATCCGGGGAAAGGTGGCCACACCTTC
NA | TRBJ1-3 | TRBV9 | many | CASTLDGAGNTIYF | TGTGCCAGCACCTTAGACGGGGCTGGAAACACCATATATTTT
TRBD2 | TRBJ2-5 | TRBV5-1 | few | CASSPTGLAGGQETQYF | TGCGCCAGCAGCCCAACCGGGCTAGCGGGGGGCCAAGAGACCCAGTACTTC
NA | TRBJ1-4 | TRBV28 | many | CASRIHEKLFF | TGTGCCAGCAGAATCCACGAAAAACTGTTTTTT
TRBD2 | TRBJ2-7 | TRBV28 | NA | CASSPGGYEQYF | TGTGCCAGCAGTCCCGGGGGGTACGAGCAGTACTTC
TRBD1 | TRBJ2-7 | TRBV18 | many | CASSPGQGDSYEQYF | TGTGCCAGCTCACCTGGACAGGGGGACTCCTACGAGCAGTACTTC
NA | TRBJ1-1 | TRBV9 | many | CASSVVPNTEAFF | TGTGCCAGCAGCGTAGTTCCGAACACTGAAGCTTTCTTT
NA | TRBJ2-2 | TRBV15 | NA | CATSILRTNTGELFF | TGTGCCACCAGCATCCTGAGGACGAACACCGGGGAGCTGTTTTTT
NA | TRBJ2-7 | TRBV16 | many | CASSQSASYEQYF | TGTGCCAGCAGCCAATCCGCAAGCTACGAGCAGTACTTC
TRBD1 | TRBJ1-1 | TRBV12-3/TRBV12-4 | NA | CASSREGQGLTEAFF | TGTGCCAGCAGTAGGGAGGGACAGGGGTTGACTGAAGCTTTCTTT
TRBD1 | TRBJ2-2 | TRBV7-9 | hyperexpanded | CASSSTGLVNGELFF | TGTGCCAGCAGCTCGACAGGGTTGGTGAACGGGGAGCTGTTTTTT
TRBD2 | TRBJ2-2 | TRBV7-3 | medium-sized | CASSSGGAGGELFF | TGTGCCAGCAGCAGCGGGGGGGCTGGCGGGGAGCTGTTTTTT
TRBD1 | TRBJ2-7 | TRBV30 | many | CAWSATGVEQYF | TGTGCCTGGAGTGCGACAGGGGTCGAGCAGTACTTC
NA | TRBJ2-1 | TRBV7-6 | many | CASSLNDEQFF | TGTGCCAGCAGCTTAAACGATGAGCAGTTCTTC
TRBD2 | TRBJ2-1 | TRBV7-7 | many | CASSLGLAGGTEQFF | TGTGCTAGCAGCTTGGGGCTAGCGGGGGGCACTGAGCAGTTCTTC